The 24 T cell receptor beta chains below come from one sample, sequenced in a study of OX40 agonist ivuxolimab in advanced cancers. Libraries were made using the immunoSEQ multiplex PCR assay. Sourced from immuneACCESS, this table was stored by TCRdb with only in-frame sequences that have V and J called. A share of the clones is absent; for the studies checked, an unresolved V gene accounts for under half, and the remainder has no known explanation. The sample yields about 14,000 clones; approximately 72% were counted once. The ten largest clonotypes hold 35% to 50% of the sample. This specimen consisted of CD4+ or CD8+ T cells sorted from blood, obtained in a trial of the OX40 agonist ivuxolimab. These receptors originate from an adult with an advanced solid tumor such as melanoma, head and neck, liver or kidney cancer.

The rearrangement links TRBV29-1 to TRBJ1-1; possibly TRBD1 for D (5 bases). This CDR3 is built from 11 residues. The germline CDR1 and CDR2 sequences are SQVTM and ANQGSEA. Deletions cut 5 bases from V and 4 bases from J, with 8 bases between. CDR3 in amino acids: CSVSTATEAFF. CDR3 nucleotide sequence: TGCAGCGTTTCGACAGCCACTGAAGCTTTCTTT.

The CDR3 sequence is CASSQDTSSGANVLTF. The CDR3 DNA sequence: TGTGCCAGCAGCCAAGACACCAGCTCTGGGGCCAACGTCCTGACTTTC. This chain uses TRBV4-2 with TRBJ2-6, with D uncertain. V gave up 0 bases and J gave up 0 bases, with 6 bases separating them. Germline V gives CDR1 LGHNA, CDR2 YNFKEQ. The CDR3 extends over 16 amino acids.

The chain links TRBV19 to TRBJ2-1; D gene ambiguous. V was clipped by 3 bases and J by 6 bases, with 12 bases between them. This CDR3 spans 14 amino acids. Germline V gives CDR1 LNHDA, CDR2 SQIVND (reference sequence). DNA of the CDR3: TGTGCCAGTAGTATTTTTGGCCCACCCAATGAGCAGTTCTTC. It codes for CASSIFGPPNEQFF.

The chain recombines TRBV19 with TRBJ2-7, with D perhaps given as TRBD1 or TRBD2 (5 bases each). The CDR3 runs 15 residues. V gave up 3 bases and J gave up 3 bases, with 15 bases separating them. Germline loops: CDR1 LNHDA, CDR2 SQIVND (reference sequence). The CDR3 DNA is TGTGCCAGTAGTATTGTCCGGGACGGCAACTACGAGCAGTACTTC. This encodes CASSIVRDGNYEQYF.

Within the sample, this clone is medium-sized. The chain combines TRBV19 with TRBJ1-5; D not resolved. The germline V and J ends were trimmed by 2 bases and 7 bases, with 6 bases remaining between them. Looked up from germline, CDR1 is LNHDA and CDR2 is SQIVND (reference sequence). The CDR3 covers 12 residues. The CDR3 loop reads CASSILQQPQHF. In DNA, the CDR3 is TGTGCCAGTAGTATACTCCAACAGCCCCAGCATTTT.

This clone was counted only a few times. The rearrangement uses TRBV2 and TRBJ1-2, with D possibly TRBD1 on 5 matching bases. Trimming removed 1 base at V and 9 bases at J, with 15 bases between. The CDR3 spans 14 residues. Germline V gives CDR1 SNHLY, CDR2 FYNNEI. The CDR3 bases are TGTGCCAGCAGTGAAGGTGGGGCCCCATCCCGCTACACCTTC. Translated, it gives CASSEGGAPSRYTF.

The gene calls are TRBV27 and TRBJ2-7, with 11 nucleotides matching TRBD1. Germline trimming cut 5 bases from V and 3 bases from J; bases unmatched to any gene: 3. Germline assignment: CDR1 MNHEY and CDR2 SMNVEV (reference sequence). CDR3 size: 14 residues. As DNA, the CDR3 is TGTGCCAGCAGTCCCGGGACAGGGGGCTACGAGCAGTACTTC. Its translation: CASSPGTGGYEQYF.

This CDR3 is CASSDPGTSGTGELFF. CDR3 DNA: TGTGCCAGCAGTGATCCCGGGACTAGCGGGACCGGGGAGCTGTTTTTT. The V and J genes are TRBV25-1 and TRBJ2-2; 12 bases line up with TRBD2. Losses at the gene ends were 3 bases for V and 5 bases for J; bases not matched to a gene: 4. CDR3 length: 16 amino acids. Germline lookup yields CDR1 MGHDK and CDR2 SYGVNS.

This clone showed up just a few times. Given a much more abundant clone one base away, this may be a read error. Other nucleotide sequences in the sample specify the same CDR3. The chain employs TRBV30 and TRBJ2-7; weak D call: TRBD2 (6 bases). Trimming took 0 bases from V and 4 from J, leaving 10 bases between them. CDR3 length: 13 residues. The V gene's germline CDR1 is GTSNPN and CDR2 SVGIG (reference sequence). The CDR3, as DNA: TGTGCCTGGAGTGTACTCCGGGGGTACGAGCAGTACTTC. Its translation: CAWSVLRGYEQYF.

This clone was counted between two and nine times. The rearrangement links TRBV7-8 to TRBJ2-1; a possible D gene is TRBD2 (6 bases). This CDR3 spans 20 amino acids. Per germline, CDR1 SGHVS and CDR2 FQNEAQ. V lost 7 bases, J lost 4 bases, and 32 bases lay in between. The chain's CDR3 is CASTRPSLLGGDWPYNEQFF. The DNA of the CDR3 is TGTGCCAGCACCCGCCCTTCTCTTTTAGGTGGGGACTGGCCTTACAATGAGCAGTTCTTC. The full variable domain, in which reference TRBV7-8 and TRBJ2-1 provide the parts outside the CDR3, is GAGVSQSPRYKVAKRGQDVALRCDPISGHVSLFWYQQALGQGPEFLTYFQNEAQLDKSGLPSDRFFAERPEGSVSTLKIQRTQQEDSAVYLCASTRPSLLGGDWPYNEQFFGPGTRLTVL.

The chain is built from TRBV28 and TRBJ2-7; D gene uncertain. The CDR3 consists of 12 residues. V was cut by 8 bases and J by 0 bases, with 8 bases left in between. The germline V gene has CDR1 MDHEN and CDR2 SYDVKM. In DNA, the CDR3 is TGTGCCAGCTTTTCCGCCTCCTACGAGCAGTACTTC. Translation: CASFSASYEQYF.

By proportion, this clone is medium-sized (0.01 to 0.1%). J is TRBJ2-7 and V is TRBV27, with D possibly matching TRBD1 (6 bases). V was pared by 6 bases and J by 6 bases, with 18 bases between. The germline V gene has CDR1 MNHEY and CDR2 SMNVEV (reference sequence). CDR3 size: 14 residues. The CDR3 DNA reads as TGTGCCAGCAGCCAAAATCCCCAGGGGCGCGAGCAGTACTTC. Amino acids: CASSQNPQGREQYF.

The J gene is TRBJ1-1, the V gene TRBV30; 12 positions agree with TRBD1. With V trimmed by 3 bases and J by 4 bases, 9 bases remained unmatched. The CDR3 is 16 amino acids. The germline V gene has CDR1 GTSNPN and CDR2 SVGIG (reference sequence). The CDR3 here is CAWSPILGQGATEAFF. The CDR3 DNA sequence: TGTGCCTGGAGCCCTATATTGGGACAGGGGGCCACTGAAGCTTTCTTT.

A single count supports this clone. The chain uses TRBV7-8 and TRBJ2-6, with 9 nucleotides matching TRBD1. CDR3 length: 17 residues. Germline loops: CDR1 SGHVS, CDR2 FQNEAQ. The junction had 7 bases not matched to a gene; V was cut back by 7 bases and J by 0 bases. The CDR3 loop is CASTGDRDYSGANVLTF. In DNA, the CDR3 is TGTGCCAGCACCGGGGACAGGGACTACTCTGGGGCCAACGTCCTGACTTTC.

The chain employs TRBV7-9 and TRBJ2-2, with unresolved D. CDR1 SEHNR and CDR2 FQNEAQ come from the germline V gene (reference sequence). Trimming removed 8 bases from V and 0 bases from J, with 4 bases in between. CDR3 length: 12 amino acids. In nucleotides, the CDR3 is TGTGCCAGCCGACCGAACACCGGGGAGCTGTTTTTT. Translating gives CASRPNTGELFF. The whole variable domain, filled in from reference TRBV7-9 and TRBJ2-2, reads DTGVSQNPRHKITKRGQNVTFRCDPISEHNRLYWYRQTLGQGPEFLTYFQNEAQLEKSRLLSDRFSAERPKGSFSTLEIQRTEQGDSAMYLCASRPNTGELFFGEGSRLTVL.

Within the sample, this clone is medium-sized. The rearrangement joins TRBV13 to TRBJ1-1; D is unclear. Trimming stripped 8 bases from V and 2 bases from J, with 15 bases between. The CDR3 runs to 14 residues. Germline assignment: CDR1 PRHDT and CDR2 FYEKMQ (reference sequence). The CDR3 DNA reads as TGTGCCAGCTCGCAAGAAGGTGAAAACACTGAAGCTTTCTTT. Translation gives CASSQEGENTEAFF.

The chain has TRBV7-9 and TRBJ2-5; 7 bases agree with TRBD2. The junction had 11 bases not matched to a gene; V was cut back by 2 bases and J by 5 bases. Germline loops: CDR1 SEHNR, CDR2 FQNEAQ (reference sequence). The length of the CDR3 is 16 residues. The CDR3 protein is CASSLTRLAGGETQYF. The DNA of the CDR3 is TGTGCCAGCAGCTTAACCCGACTAGCCGGAGGGGAGACCCAGTACTTC.

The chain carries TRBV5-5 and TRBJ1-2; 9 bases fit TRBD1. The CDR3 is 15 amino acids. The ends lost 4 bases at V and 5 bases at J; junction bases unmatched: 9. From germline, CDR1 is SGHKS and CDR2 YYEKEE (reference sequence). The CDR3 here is CASSQHRGLWYGYTF. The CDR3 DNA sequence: TGTGCCAGCAGCCAACACAGGGGGCTGTGGTATGGCTACACCTTC.

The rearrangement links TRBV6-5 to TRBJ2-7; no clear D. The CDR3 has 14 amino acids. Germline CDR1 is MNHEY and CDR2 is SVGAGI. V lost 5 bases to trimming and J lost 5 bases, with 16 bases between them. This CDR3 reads CASSEGRVEDEQYF. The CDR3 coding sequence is TGTGCCAGCAGTGAAGGTCGGGTTGAAGACGAGCAGTACTTC.

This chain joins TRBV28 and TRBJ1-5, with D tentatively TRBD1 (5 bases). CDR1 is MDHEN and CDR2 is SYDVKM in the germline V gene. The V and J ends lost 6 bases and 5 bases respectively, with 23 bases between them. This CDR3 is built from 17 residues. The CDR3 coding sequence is TGTGCCAGCAGCCCCCCCGGTCGGACACTGGGTTATCAGCCCCAGCATTTT. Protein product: CASSPPGRTLGYQPQHF.

Here the CDR3 reads CASSEGLAGEETQYF. CDR3 nucleotide sequence: TGTGCCAGCAGCGAGGGACTAGCGGGAGAAGAGACCCAGTACTTC. The chain links TRBV9 to TRBJ2-5; 14 bases are a match to TRBD2. Germline V CDR1 and CDR2: SGDLS, YYNGEE. CDR3 length: 15 residues. J gave up 3 bases and V 3 bases, and 1 base lay outside the gene matches.

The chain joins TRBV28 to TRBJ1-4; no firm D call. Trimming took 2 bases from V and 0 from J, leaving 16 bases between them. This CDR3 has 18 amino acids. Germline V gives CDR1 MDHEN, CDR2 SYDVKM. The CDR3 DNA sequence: TGTGCCAGCAGTTTACGATACGACGGCGTTGCAACTAATGAAAAACTGTTTTTT. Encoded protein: CASSLRYDGVATNEKLFF. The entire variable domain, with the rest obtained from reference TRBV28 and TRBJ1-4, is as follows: DVKVTQSSRYLVKRTGEKVFLECVQDMDHENMFWYRQDPGLGLRLIYFSYDVKMKEKGDIPEGYSVSREKKERFSLILESASTNQTSMYLCASSLRYDGVATNEKLFFGSGTQLSVL.

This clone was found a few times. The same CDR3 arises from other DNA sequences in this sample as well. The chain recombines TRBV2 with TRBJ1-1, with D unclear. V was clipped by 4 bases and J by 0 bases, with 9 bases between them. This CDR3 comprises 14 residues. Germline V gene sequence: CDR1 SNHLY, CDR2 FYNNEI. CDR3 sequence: CASSVGQMNTEAFF. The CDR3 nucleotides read TGTGCCAGCAGTGTTGGGCAGATGAACACTGAAGCTTTCTTT.

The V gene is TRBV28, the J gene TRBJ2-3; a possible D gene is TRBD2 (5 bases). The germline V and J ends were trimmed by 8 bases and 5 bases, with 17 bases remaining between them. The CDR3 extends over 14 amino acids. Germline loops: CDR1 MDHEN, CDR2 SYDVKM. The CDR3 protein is CASSPGVRVDTQYF. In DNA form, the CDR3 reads TGTGCCAGCTCCCCTGGGGTGCGGGTAGATACGCAGTATTTT. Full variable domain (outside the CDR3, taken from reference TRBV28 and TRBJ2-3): DVKVTQSSRYLVKRTGEKVFLECVQDMDHENMFWYRQDPGLGLRLIYFSYDVKMKEKGDIPEGYSVSREKKERFSLILESASTNQTSMYLCASSPGVRVDTQYFGPGTRLTVL.